These 21 T cell receptor beta chains came from one sample sequenced in a study of human T cells and chemical hapten exposure. Time point here: pre-sensitization, week 0. Treatment indicated: therapeutic diphenylcyclopropenone sensitization with weekly scalp DPC. TCRdb called the RACE reads again in MiXCR, with one record for every CDR3 protein. The sample holds about 300,000 distinct CDR3 sequences; approximately 5% are singletons and the top ten take approximately 8.2%. Here the sequenced sample was whole blood, taken in connection with sensitization to the hapten diphenylcyclopropenone (DPC). The origin of the receptors is a woman between 18 and 29 years old with alopecia areata. Some clones in this sample may be carry-over from other donors' samples.

This clonotype was counted ten times or more. The rearrangement links TRBV5-5 to TRBJ1-3; TRBD1 is a possible D gene (5 bases). V was trimmed by 3 bases and J by 3 bases, leaving 16 bases between them. This CDR3 has 16 residues. CDR1 is SGHKS, CDR2 YYEKEE, per germline (reference sequence). DNA for the CDR3: TGTGCCAGCAGCTCGGTAGTGGGGCAGCGTGGAAACACCATATATTTT. Protein: CASSSVVGQRGNTIYF. Filled out from reference TRBV5-5 and TRBJ1-3, the complete variable domain reads DAGVTQSPTHLIKTRGQQVTLRCSPISGHKSVSWYQQVLGQGPQFIFQYYEKEERGRGNFPDRFSARQFPNYSSELNVNALLLGDSALYLCASSSVVGQRGNTIYFGEGSWLTVV.

This clonotype has only a few counts. The chain employs TRBV20-1 and TRBJ2-7, with 16 nucleotides matching TRBD2. Per germline, CDR1 DFQATT and CDR2 SNEGSKA (reference sequence). CDR3 length equals 16 residues. The ends lost 7 bases at V and 7 bases at J; junction bases unmatched: 13. The CDR3 region is CSVVNPGTSGGGEQYF. The CDR3 DNA is TGCAGTGTCGTAAATCCCGGGACTAGCGGGGGGGGAGAGCAGTACTTC.

This clonotype was recorded a few times. CDR3 region: CASSQEQGGIYGYTF. The CDR3 bases are TGCGCCAGCAGCCAAGAGCAGGGCGGAATTTATGGCTACACCTTC. The chain links TRBV4-3 to TRBJ1-2; D is perhaps TRBD1 (5 bases). The CDR3 spans 15 residues. With 0 bases removed from V and 5 bases from J, the gap between germline ends came to 13 bases. Germline lookup yields CDR1 LGHNA and CDR2 YSLEER.

In its sample, this clonotype was seen many times. This sequence joins TRBV7-9 and TRBJ2-1; TRBD2 matches at 15 bases. CDR1 is SEHNR, CDR2 FQNEAQ, per germline (reference sequence). The CDR3 loop spans 18 amino acids. V lost 5 bases and J lost 0; bases outside the gene matches: 5. Here the CDR3 DNA reads TGTGCCAGCAGCAACGGACTAGCGGGGGGGAGCTCCTACAATGAGCAGTTCTTC. Protein product: CASSNGLAGGSSYNEQFF.

The rearrangement links TRBV7-2 to TRBJ1-2; D is perhaps TRBD1 (5 bases). Germline-derived CDR1 and CDR2 are SGHTA and FQGNSA. The CDR3 runs 15 residues. Trimming pared 1 base from V and 0 bases from J, leaving 9 bases between. The CDR3 region is CASSLGRAANYGYTF. The CDR3 bases are TGTGCCAGCAGCTTAGGCAGGGCAGCTAACTATGGCTACACCTTC.

This clonotype was recorded a few times. The chain joins TRBV20-1 to TRBJ1-2, with D possibly being TRBD1 (5 bases). The V and J ends lost 3 bases and 4 bases respectively, with 15 bases between them. Germline loops: CDR1 DFQATT, CDR2 SNEGSKA (reference sequence). This CDR3 is 14 amino acids long. In nucleotides, the CDR3 is TGCAGTGCTAGTGGGGGGATTAGCGGCTATGGCTACACCTTC. Its translation: CSASGGISGYGYTF.

This clonotype came up many times. The chain employs TRBV7-2 and TRBJ1-5; D might be TRBD1 (5 bases). The CDR3 totals 13 residues. V lost 5 bases and J 2 bases, leaving 7 bases between the germline ends. In germline, CDR1 is SGHTA, CDR2 FQGNSA. This chain's CDR3 is CASSRGRNQPQHF. The CDR3 DNA follows: TGTGCCAGCAGCCGGGGCCGCAATCAGCCCCAGCATTTT.

This clonotype was counted ten times or more. The chain joins TRBV12-3 or TRBV12-4 to TRBJ1-6, with D uncertain. The CDR3 has 13 amino acids. V gave up 4 bases and J gave up 7 bases, with 8 bases separating them. The CDR3 DNA follows: TGTGCCAGCAGTTCCGGGAGGAATTCACCCCTCCACTTT. It specifies CASSSGRNSPLHF.

This clonotype showed up just a few times. V usage is TRBV3-1 and J usage is TRBJ1-1; 10 positions match TRBD1. The CDR3 spans 13 residues. V shed 5 bases and J 8 bases; nucleotides not matched to a gene: 5. Germline assignment: CDR1 LGHDT and CDR2 YNNKEL (reference sequence). Here the CDR3 reads CASSTRDRGEAFF. The CDR3, as DNA: TGTGCCAGCAGCACCCGGGACAGGGGAGAAGCTTTCTTT.

The table lists this clonotype with a few counts. This chain connects TRBV7-9 to TRBJ2-5, with D hard to call. V was clipped by 1 base and J by 3 bases, with 9 bases between them. This CDR3 region has 14 residues. Germline CDR1 is SEHNR and CDR2 is FQNEAQ (reference sequence). As DNA, the CDR3 is TGTGCCAGCAGCTTAGGCCAGAGAGAAGAGACCCAGTACTTC. Protein sequence: CASSLGQREETQYF.

This clonotype was detected many times. The chain recombines TRBV5-6 with TRBJ2-1, with 11 bases matching TRBD1. Germline CDR1 is SGHDT and CDR2 is YYEEEE. The CDR3 contains 17 residues. V lost 10 bases and J lost 6; bases outside the gene matches: 18. CDR3 residues: CACDRDRGTWGGNEQFF. The CDR3 DNA reads TGTGCCTGTGACCGGGACAGGGGGACTTGGGGAGGCAATGAGCAGTTCTTC.

This clonotype was counted between two and nine times. The chain couples TRBV20-1 to TRBJ1-1; D uncertain. CDR3 length: 14 amino acids. Germline V gene data show CDR1 as DFQATT and CDR2 as SNEGSKA (reference sequence). Trimming took off 0 bases at V and 1 base at J, with 9 bases between the two ends. The CDR3 here is CSARENNKNTEAFF. DNA of the CDR3: TGCAGTGCTAGAGAAAACAACAAGAACACTGAAGCTTTCTTT.

This sequence joins TRBV4-3 and TRBJ2-3, with D maybe TRBD2 (6 bases). Germline V gene sequence: CDR1 LGHNA, CDR2 YSLEER. V was shortened by 0 bases and J by 1 base, with 11 bases between the two germline ends. This CDR3 region has 16 residues. The CDR3 spells CASSQEAGPRTDTQYF. The CDR3 nucleotides are TGCGCCAGCAGCCAAGAGGCGGGGCCTCGCACAGATACGCAGTATTTT.

The chain carries TRBV9 and TRBJ1-2; TRBD1 agrees at 7 bases. This CDR3 has 15 amino acids. Trimming at V came to 4 bases and at J to 7 bases, leaving 13 bases not matched to a gene. Germline CDR1 reads SGDLS; CDR2 reads YYNGEE. CDR3 protein: CASSMRTGGGSGYTF. CDR3 nucleotide sequence: TGTGCCAGCAGCATGCGGACAGGTGGTGGGAGTGGCTACACCTTC.

V gene TRBV4-3 combines with J gene TRBJ2-4, with D perhaps TRBD1 or TRBD2 (6 bases each). Germline values: CDR1 LGHNA, CDR2 YSLEER. This CDR3 has 13 residues. Trimming took off 0 bases at V and 13 bases at J, with 13 bases between the two ends. CDR3 protein: CASSQDRGVAQYF. CDR3 bases: TGCGCCAGCAGCCAAGATAGGGGGGTAGCCCAGTACTTC.

This clonotype has ten or more counts. V usage is TRBV6-5 and J usage is TRBJ2-7; perhaps D is TRBD1 or TRBD2 (6 bases each). The CDR3 consists of 15 residues. The V end was cut by 2 bases, the J end by 3 bases, with 14 bases between. CDR1 and CDR2 from the germline V gene are MNHEY and SVGAGI. For the CDR3, the DNA is TGTGCCAGCAGTTACCAGCCGGGGGCCCACTACGAGCAGTACTTC. This translates into CASSYQPGAHYEQYF.

This clonotype was observed a handful of times. The chain is built from TRBV7-9 and TRBJ1-5, with D tentatively TRBD1 (6 bases). The CDR3 sequence is 16 residues long. Germline CDR1 and CDR2: SEHNR and FQNEAQ (reference sequence). Trimming pared 1 base from V and 5 bases from J, leaving 15 bases between. The CDR3 region is CASSLEDTGIYQPQHF. The CDR3 nucleotides are TGTGCCAGCAGCTTAGAGGATACAGGGATCTATCAGCCCCAGCATTTT. Using reference TRBV7-9 and TRBJ1-5 for the parts outside the CDR3, the full variable domain is DTGVSQNPRHKITKRGQNVTFRCDPISEHNRLYWYRQTLGQGPEFLTYFQNEAQLEKSRLLSDRFSAERPKGSFSTLEIQRTEQGDSAMYLCASSLEDTGIYQPQHFGDGTRLSIL.

This clonotype has at least ten counts. The chain combines TRBV7-2 with TRBJ1-1; TRBD1 matches 8 bases. Germline lookup yields CDR1 SGHTA and CDR2 FQGNSA. Trimming removed 5 bases from V and 2 bases from J; junction bases left unmatched: 4. The CDR3 length is 14 residues. The CDR3 DNA sequence: TGTGCCAGCAGCCCGCAGGGGGCTAACACTGAAGCTTTCTTT. Protein product: CASSPQGANTEAFF.

This clonotype was observed many times. The genes are TRBV12-3 or TRBV12-4 and TRBJ1-1; maybe TRBD1 (6 bases). The CDR3 totals 16 residues. V lost 7 bases, J lost 3 bases, and 21 bases lay in between. CDR3 region: CASNSGGAGVDTEAFF. The CDR3 DNA follows: TGTGCCAGCAACTCTGGCGGGGCAGGGGTTGACACTGAAGCTTTCTTT.

This clonotype was found many times. The V and J genes are TRBV3-1 and TRBJ2-3; tentatively, D is TRBD2 (6 bases). Germline V lookup: CDR1 LGHDT, CDR2 YNNKEL (reference sequence). The CDR3 is made up of 13 amino acids. V was clipped by 9 bases and J by 2 bases, with 12 bases between them. The CDR3 DNA sequence: TGTGCCAGTTCCGGGACTTACACAGATACGCAGTATTTT. This translates into CASSGTYTDTQYF.

The rearrangement joins TRBV14 to TRBJ2-1, with 8 nucleotides matching TRBD2. The CDR3 runs 14 residues. The V gene end was trimmed by 5 bases and the J gene end by 7 bases; junction bases not matched to a gene: 7. CDR1 is SGHDN and CDR2 is FVKESK in the germline V gene. CDR3 DNA: TGTGCCAGCAGCACCCCCGGGGGGGCTAATGAGCAGTTCTTC. Translating gives CASSTPGGANEQFF.